This passage covers 10 T cell receptor beta chains from one sample sequenced in a study of blood T cell repertoires in COVID-19. Sequencing was performed with immunoSEQ multiplex PCR; in TCRdb, only in-frame clones are kept and a portion is missing. The table lists roughly 360,000 clones, about four fifths of them singletons. The material sequenced was PBMCs or T cells enriched from blood (not recorded which). These receptors came from a woman aged 45 to 65 who had recovered from COVID-19.

V is TRBV2 and J is TRBJ2-2, with unresolved D. The germline gives CDR1 SNHLY, CDR2 FYNNEI. The CDR3 length is 12 residues. Trimming left V 2 bases short and J 9 bases short, with 7 bases between. The CDR3 DNA follows: TGTGCCAGCAGTGAAAGCAGGCGGGAGCTGTTTTTT. Translating it yields CASSESRRELFF.

The rearrangement uses TRBV19 and TRBJ2-7, with a tentative D call TRBD2 (5 bases). Germline CDR1 LNHDA, CDR2 SQIVND (reference sequence). This CDR3 has 16 amino acids. V gave up 5 bases and J gave up 1 base, with 18 bases separating them. CDR3 DNA sequence: TGTGCCAGTAGTCCCAGATCGGGGTTCAGATCCTACGAGCAGTACTTC. It translates to CASSPRSGFRSYEQYF.

CDR3 nucleotide sequence: TGTGCCAGCAGCCAAGATCGCTTGGAACTAGCGGGATTTTGGTGGGAGCAGTACTTC. Residues: CASSQDRLELAGFWWEQYF. The gene calls are TRBV3-1 (or the pseudogene TRBV3-2) and TRBJ2-7; 10 nucleotides line up with TRBD2. V lost 0 bases, J lost 7 bases, and 18 bases stayed unmatched. The V gene's germline CDR1 is LGHDT and CDR2 YNNKEL (reference sequence). This CDR3 has 19 amino acids.

The J gene is TRBJ2-1, the V gene TRBV6-5; D remains ambiguous. The CDR3 has 14 amino acids. Germline V gene sequence: CDR1 MNHEY, CDR2 SVGAGI. Trimming shortened V by 0 bases and J by 3 bases, and 6 bases separated the two germline ends. In nucleotides, the CDR3 is TGTGCCAGCAGTTACTCGCAGTACTACAATGAGCAGTTCTTC. It encodes CASSYSQYYNEQFF.

The chain uses TRBV4-2 and TRBJ2-7, with TRBD2 matching over 15 bases. The CDR3 length is 16 residues. Germline V lookup: CDR1 LGHNA, CDR2 YNFKEQ. With 1 base clipped from V and 5 bases from J, the junction kept 3 bases outside the gene matches. The CDR3 loop reads CASSQVGTSGGHEQYF. The CDR3 region has the DNA TGTGCCAGCAGCCAAGTGGGGACTAGCGGGGGGCACGAGCAGTACTTC.

The rearrangement joins TRBV4-2 to TRBJ1-1; a possible D gene is TRBD1 (5 bases). Per the germline V gene, CDR1 is LGHNA and CDR2 is YNFKEQ. V shed 1 base and J shed 14 bases, with 23 bases lying between them. The CDR3 runs to 15 residues. DNA of the CDR3: TGTGCCAGCAGCCAAGCAAGAGAGCAGGGTAAACAATCCTTCTTT. This encodes CASSQAREQGKQSFF.

This chain uses TRBV7-2 with TRBJ1-5; 7 nucleotides match TRBD1. From germline, CDR1 is SGHTA and CDR2 FQGNSA. CDR3 length equals 14 residues. Trimming took 4 bases from V and 7 from J; bases not matched to a gene: 7. The CDR3 bases are TGTGCCAGCAGCTCAAGACAGGGAGGACAGCCCCAGCATTTT. Residues: CASSSRQGGQPQHF. Together with reference TRBV7-2 and TRBJ1-5, the CDR3 gives the full variable domain: GAGVSQSPSNKVTEKGKDVELRCDPISGHTALYWYRQSLGQGLEFLIYFQGNSAPDKSGLPSDRFSAERTGGSVSTLTIQRTQQEDSAVYLCASSSRQGGQPQHFGDGTRLSIL.

This sequence joins TRBV18 and TRBJ1-1; TRBD1 agrees at 8 bases. With V trimmed by 3 bases and J by 3 bases, 12 bases remained unmatched. In germline, CDR1 is KGHSH, CDR2 LQKENI. The length of the CDR3 is 17 residues. The CDR3 region is CASSPILLTGEDTEAFF. CDR3 sequence (DNA): TGTGCCAGCTCACCCATTTTGTTGACAGGGGAGGACACTGAAGCTTTCTTT.

This rearrangement joins TRBV4-3 to TRBJ2-7; tentatively, D is TRBD1 (5 bases). This CDR3 is 15 amino acids long. Germline V gene sequence: CDR1 LGHNA, CDR2 YSLEER. The V end was cut by 5 bases, the J end by 2 bases, with 16 bases between. The CDR3 is CASSGLLDTPYEQYF. In DNA form, the CDR3 reads TGCGCCAGCAGCGGTCTTTTGGACACTCCCTACGAGCAGTACTTC.

V is TRBV5-6 and J is TRBJ1-5, with unresolved D. The CDR3 is 12 amino acids. Germline assignment: CDR1 SGHDT and CDR2 YYEEEE. V lost 4 bases to trimming and J lost 4 bases, with 6 bases between them. The CDR3 is CASSGQNQPQHF. The CDR3 region has the DNA TGTGCCAGCAGCGGGCAAAATCAGCCCCAGCATTTT.